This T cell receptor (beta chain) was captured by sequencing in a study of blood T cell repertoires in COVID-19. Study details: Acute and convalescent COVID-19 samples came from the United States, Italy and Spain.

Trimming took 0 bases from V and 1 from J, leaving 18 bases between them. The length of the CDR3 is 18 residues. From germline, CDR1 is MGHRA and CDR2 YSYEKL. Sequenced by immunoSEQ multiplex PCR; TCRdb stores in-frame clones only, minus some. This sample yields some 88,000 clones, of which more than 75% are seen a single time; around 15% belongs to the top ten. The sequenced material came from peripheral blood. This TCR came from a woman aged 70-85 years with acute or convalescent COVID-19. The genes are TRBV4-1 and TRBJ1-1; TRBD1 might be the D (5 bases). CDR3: CASSQDGAVERRNTEAFF. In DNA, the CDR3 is TGCGCCAGCAGCCAAGATGGGGCCGTGGAAAGGCGGAACACTGAAGCTTTCTTT.